The 23 T cell receptor beta chains below all came from one sample that was sequenced in a study of cytomegalovirus exposure and HLA in healthy donors. The PCR had 60 Vbeta and 13 Jbeta primers. Sequencing was performed with immunoSEQ multiplex PCR; in TCRdb, only in-frame clones are kept and a portion is missing. Among around 200,000 clones, 82% were seen once, and the ten largest hold more than 0.45%. Sequenced input: PBMCs. The receptors were sampled from a woman in her 40s in good health and CMV-seronegative.

This clone was detected only once. V and J are TRBV11-3 and TRBJ1-2, with 7 positions matching TRBD1. J lost 7 bases, V lost 8 bases, and 10 bases had no gene match. Germline V gene data show CDR1 as SGHNT and CDR2 as YENEEA. The CDR3 is made up of 13 amino acids. The CDR3: CASGLKGASGYTF. The CDR3 DNA reads as TGTGCCAGCGGTCTTAAGGGGGCAAGTGGCTACACCTTC.

This chain links TRBV5-1 with TRBJ2-1; 10 nucleotides line up with TRBD1. The CDR3 is 18 residues long. CDR1 and CDR2 from the germline V gene are SGHRS and YFSETQ. V shed 4 bases and J 7 bases; nucleotides not matched to a gene: 17. CDR3 in DNA: TGCGCCAGCAGCCCTGGATTCGGACCGGGACAGGGGCGGAATGAGCAGTTCTTC. Translation gives CASSPGFGPGQGRNEQFF. Drawing the rest from reference TRBV5-1 and TRBJ2-1, the complete variable domain is KAGVTQTPRYLIKTRGQQVTLSCSPISGHRSVSWYQQTPGQGLQFLFEYFSETQRNKGNFPGRFSGRQFSNSRSEMNVSTLELGDSALYLCASSPGFGPGQGRNEQFFGPGTRLTVL.

The chain carries TRBV6-5 and TRBJ2-2, with D possibly TRBD2 on 7 matching bases. Germline V lookup: CDR1 MNHEY, CDR2 SVGAGI. This CDR3 has 15 amino acids. V was clipped by 2 bases and J by 6 bases, with 13 bases between them. In DNA, the CDR3 is TGTGCCAGCAGTTACGGGAGGGGGAGGTCCGGGGAGCTGTTTTTT. As protein: CASSYGRGRSGELFF.

This chain joins TRBV28 and TRBJ1-2; a possible D gene is TRBD1 (5 bases). V dropped 3 bases and J dropped 1 base, with 9 bases sitting between them. Germline V lookup: CDR1 MDHEN, CDR2 SYDVKM. The CDR3 consists of 14 residues. This CDR3 reads CASSLGRSNYGYTF. Written as DNA, the CDR3 is TGTGCCAGCAGTTTGGGGCGGAGTAACTATGGCTACACCTTC.

This clone was seen a single time. The CDR3 protein is CASSLERSNYNEQFF. CDR3 bases: TGTGCCAGCAGTCTCGAGCGGAGCAACTACAATGAGCAGTTCTTC. The chain is built from TRBV7-3 and TRBJ2-1; D may be TRBD2 (5 bases). V gave up 6 bases and J gave up 3 bases, with 15 bases separating them. Per the germline V gene, CDR1 is SGHTA and CDR2 is FQGTGA. This CDR3 comprises 15 residues.

V gene TRBV4-3 combines with J gene TRBJ1-1; D unclear. The V end was cut by 5 bases, the J end by 2 bases, with 15 bases between. Germline lookup yields CDR1 LGHNA and CDR2 YSLEER. The CDR3 covers 15 residues. The CDR3 loop is CASSSYAEGNTEAFF. In nucleotides, the CDR3 is TGCGCCAGCAGCTCGTACGCCGAGGGAAACACTGAAGCTTTCTTT.

This clone was counted a single time. The rearrangement joins TRBV5-1 to TRBJ2-5, with a possible D match to TRBD1 (6 bases). V lost 4 bases, J lost 5 bases, and 18 bases lay in between. Germline V lookup: CDR1 SGHRS, CDR2 YFSETQ. The CDR3 consists of 15 residues. The CDR3 DNA is TGCGCCAGCAGCATGACAGGTTTAGGTTGGGAGACCCAGTACTTC. Its translation: CASSMTGLGWETQYF.

The rearrangement links TRBV28 to TRBJ1-2; possibly TRBD1 for D (5 bases). Germline CDR1 reads MDHEN; CDR2 reads SYDVKM. The CDR3 totals 15 residues. Trimming took 3 bases from V and 6 from J, leaving 17 bases between them. This CDR3 is CASSFSPEPGDGYTF. The CDR3 region has the DNA TGTGCCAGCAGTTTCTCTCCGGAGCCGGGGGATGGCTACACCTTC.

The J gene is TRBJ2-3, the V gene TRBV7-2; D is possibly TRBD1 (6 bases). The length of the CDR3 is 15 residues. CDR1 and CDR2 (germline): SGHTA, FQGNSA. Deletions cut 5 bases from V and 10 bases from J, with 22 bases between. Here the CDR3 DNA reads TGTGCCAGCAGCAAAGGGGGTACAGCCTCTCCGCCGCAGTATTTT. Protein product: CASSKGGTASPPQYF.

The chain is built from TRBV6-5 and TRBJ1-1, with 7 bases fitting TRBD1. Trimming removed 6 bases from V and 8 bases from J; junction bases left unmatched: 9. The CDR3 is made up of 13 amino acids. Germline CDR1 is MNHEY and CDR2 is SVGAGI. The CDR3 nucleotides are TGTGCCAGCAGCCCCCCTCTGACAGGGGAAGCTTTCTTT. Translated: CASSPPLTGEAFF.

The chain is built from TRBV4-2 and TRBJ1-2, with 8 bases matching TRBD1. The germline V gene encodes CDR1 LGHNA and CDR2 YNFKEQ. The CDR3 loop spans 15 amino acids. V lost 5 bases and J lost 8; bases outside the gene matches: 13. CDR3 loop: CASSDPGQGIGGYTF. CDR3 nucleotide sequence: TGTGCCAGCAGCGACCCCGGACAGGGAATAGGCGGCTACACCTTC.

The rearrangement uses TRBV9 and TRBJ2-3, with D possibly TRBD1 on 7 matching bases. The CDR3 totals 15 residues. Trimming pared 4 bases from V and 1 base from J, leaving 13 bases between. Germline assignment: CDR1 SGDLS and CDR2 YYNGEE. CDR3 sequence (DNA): TGTGCCAGCAGCCCCAGGGGGGCCGGCACAGATACGCAGTATTTT. It translates to CASSPRGAGTDTQYF.

This chain connects TRBV19 to TRBJ1-1; 10 nucleotides match TRBD1. The germline gives CDR1 LNHDA, CDR2 SQIVND (reference sequence). The CDR3 has 17 residues. Losses at the gene ends were 4 bases for V and 5 bases for J; bases not matched to a gene: 13. This CDR3 is CASSTPPIGQGGTEAFF. The DNA of the CDR3 is TGTGCCAGTAGTACCCCCCCCATCGGACAGGGGGGAACTGAAGCTTTCTTT.

The chain employs TRBV30 and TRBJ1-1, with no clear D. The CDR3 has 13 residues. The germline gives CDR1 GTSNPN, CDR2 SVGIG (reference sequence). The V and J ends lost 5 bases and 0 bases respectively, with 10 bases between them. The CDR3 reads CAWEGTMNTEAFF. For the CDR3, the DNA is TGTGCCTGGGAGGGCACTATGAACACTGAAGCTTTCTTT.

The chain uses TRBV27 and TRBJ1-1, with TRBD1 matching 7 bases. V gave up 7 bases and J gave up 0 bases; unmatched junction bases: 5. This CDR3 is 14 amino acids long. Germline V gives CDR1 MNHEY, CDR2 SMNVEV (reference sequence). CDR3 amino acids: CASTETGLNTEAFF. CDR3 nucleotides: TGTGCCAGCACCGAGACAGGGCTGAACACTGAAGCTTTCTTT.

The count of this clone is one. The V call is TRBV13, the J call TRBJ2-7; 9 positions match TRBD1. Germline assignment: CDR1 PRHDT and CDR2 FYEKMQ (reference sequence). This CDR3 spans 14 amino acids. V lost 6 bases, J lost 9 bases, and 12 bases stayed unmatched. The CDR3 DNA follows: TGTGCCAGCAGTTCCGGGACAGGGCTCCTCGGGCAGTACTTC. The encoded protein is CASSSGTGLLGQYF. The complete variable domain, with remaining parts taken from reference TRBV13 and TRBJ2-7, reads AAGVIQSPRHLIKEKRETATLKCYPIPRHDTVYWYQQGPGQDPQFLISFYEKMQSDKGSIPDRFSAQQFSDYHSELNMSSLELGDSALYFCASSSGTGLLGQYFGPGTRLTVT.

This clone has only one observation. The chain uses TRBV7-6 and TRBJ2-5; weak D call: TRBD1 (5 bases). Trimming stripped 1 base from V and 6 bases from J, with 15 bases between. The V gene's germline CDR1 is SGHVS and CDR2 FNYEAQ. The CDR3 contains 15 residues. The CDR3 region is CASSLDGSRVKTQYF. The CDR3 DNA reads as TGTGCCAGCAGCTTAGACGGTAGCAGGGTTAAGACCCAGTACTTC.

The chain has TRBV4-2 and TRBJ2-3; TRBD2 agrees at 9 bases. This CDR3 spans 14 amino acids. Per germline, CDR1 LGHNA and CDR2 YNFKEQ. V lost 4 bases to trimming and J lost 7 bases; unmatched junction nucleotides: 6. The CDR3 spells CASSPGLASYTQYF. As DNA, the CDR3 is TGTGCCAGCAGCCCCGGACTAGCGAGTTATACGCAGTATTTT.

V gene TRBV6-1 combines with J gene TRBJ1-5; 8 bases agree with TRBD1. Per the germline V gene, CDR1 is MNHNS and CDR2 is SASEGT. The CDR3 consists of 15 residues. Unmatched junction bases numbered 6, after V lost 6 bases and J lost 2 bases. CDR3: CASSYQDRGNQPQHF. In nucleotides, the CDR3 is TGTGCCAGCAGCTACCAGGACAGGGGCAATCAGCCCCAGCATTTT.

The chain recombines TRBV19 with TRBJ1-3; weak D call: TRBD1 (5 bases). CDR3 length: 15 residues. With 6 bases removed from V and 0 bases from J, the gap between germline ends came to 12 bases. In germline, CDR1 is LNHDA, CDR2 SQIVND (reference sequence). The CDR3 DNA reads TGTGCCAGTAGATCCGACAGATACTCTGGAAACACCATATATTTT. Protein sequence: CASRSDRYSGNTIYF.

The chain joins TRBV19 to TRBJ2-3, with 10 bases identical to TRBD1. CDR3 length: 18 amino acids. In germline, CDR1 is LNHDA, CDR2 SQIVND (reference sequence). V was pared by 6 bases and J by 4 bases, with 16 bases of the junction left unmatched. As DNA, the CDR3 is TGTGCCAGTAGCCAATTATGGGGACAGGGGCTAATTGCAGATACGCAGTATTTT. As protein: CASSQLWGQGLIADTQYF.

This clone came up a few times. The chain employs TRBV30 and TRBJ1-3; no firm D call. CDR3 length: 13 residues. CDR1 is GTSNPN and CDR2 is SVGIG in the germline V gene (reference sequence). Trimming stripped 5 bases from V and 0 bases from J, with 8 bases between. CDR3 amino acids: CAWSLASGNTIYF. CDR3 sequence (DNA): TGTGCCTGGTCATTGGCCTCTGGAAACACCATATATTTT.

This chain links TRBV5-1 with TRBJ2-7; 7 bases align to TRBD1. The CDR3 extends over 14 amino acids. Germline lookup yields CDR1 SGHRS and CDR2 YFSETQ. Losses at the gene ends were 4 bases for V and 2 bases for J; bases not matched to a gene: 6. Written as DNA, the CDR3 is TGCGCCAGCAGCCCCTGGGACAGCACCTACGAGCAGTACTTC. This translates into CASSPWDSTYEQYF. The complete variable domain, with remaining parts taken from reference TRBV5-1 and TRBJ2-7, reads KAGVTQTPRYLIKTRGQQVTLSCSPISGHRSVSWYQQTPGQGLQFLFEYFSETQRNKGNFPGRFSGRQFSNSRSEMNVSTLELGDSALYLCASSPWDSTYEQYFGPGTRLTVT.